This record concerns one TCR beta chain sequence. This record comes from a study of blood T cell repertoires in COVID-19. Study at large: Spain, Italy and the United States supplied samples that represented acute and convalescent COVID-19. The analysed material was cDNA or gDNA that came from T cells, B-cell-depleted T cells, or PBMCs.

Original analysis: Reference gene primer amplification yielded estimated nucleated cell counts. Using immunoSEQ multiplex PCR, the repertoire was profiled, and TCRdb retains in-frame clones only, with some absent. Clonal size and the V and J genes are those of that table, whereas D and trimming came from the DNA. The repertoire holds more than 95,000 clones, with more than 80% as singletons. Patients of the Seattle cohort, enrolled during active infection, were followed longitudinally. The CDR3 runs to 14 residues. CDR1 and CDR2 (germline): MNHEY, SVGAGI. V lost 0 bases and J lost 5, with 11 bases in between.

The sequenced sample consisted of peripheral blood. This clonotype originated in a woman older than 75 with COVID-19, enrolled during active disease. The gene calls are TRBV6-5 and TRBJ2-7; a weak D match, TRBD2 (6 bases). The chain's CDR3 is CASSYSGGVNEQYF. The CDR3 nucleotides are TGTGCCAGCAGTTACTCCGGGGGTGTCAACGAGCAGTACTTC.